The present TCR beta chain was sequenced within a study of blood T cell repertoires in COVID-19. This clone was counted a single time. Here immunoSEQ multiplex PCR was the method, and the copy in TCRdb shows in-frame clones only, minus some. The profile shows around 140,000 clones, around nine tenths of them singletons. CDR1 and CDR2 (germline): SEHNR, FQNEAQ (reference sequence). V lost 5 bases and J 4 bases, leaving 15 bases between the germline ends. The length of the CDR3 is 14 residues. The TCR was taken from a woman between 50 and 59 years old with acute or convalescent COVID-19. The J gene is TRBJ2-7, the V gene TRBV7-9; the D gene is possibly TRBD2 (6 bases). The sample was peripheral blood. DNA of the CDR3: TGTGCCAGCAGCCTAGGTTCAGGAGGGTACGAGCAGTACTTC. This sequence encodes CASSLGSGGYEQYF.